This T cell receptor (beta chain) came from a study of technical replicates of blood from several donors. Repertoires were generated with immunoSEQ multiplex PCR, while TCRdb's copy carries only in-frame clones and drops some. This repertoire shows over 85,000 clones, 96% found once; its top ten account for approximately 0.33%. The CDR3 covers 13 residues. V lost 3 bases and J lost 6; bases outside the gene matches: 5. Germline V gene sequence: CDR1 LNHDA, CDR2 SQIVND (reference sequence). The chain has TRBV19 and TRBJ2-7; TRBD2 matches 7 bases. The sequenced sample consisted of T cells isolated from PBMCs. This TCR was sampled from a human donor in good health. CDR3 sequence reads: CASSIQRDREQYF. DNA for the CDR3: TGTGCCAGTAGTATCCAGCGGGATCGCGAGCAGTACTTC.